Below are 23 T cell receptor beta chains sequenced from a single sample in a study. Assay used: immunoSEQ multiplex PCR; TCRdb lists only in-frame clones, some missing. Here the sample spans about 68,000 clones, 93% being singletons. The sample consisted of PBMCs. All receptors derive from a man aged 35 to 55 with rheumatoid arthritis.

A single count supports this clone. V usage is TRBV3-1 (or the pseudogene TRBV3-2) and J usage is TRBJ1-2; 9 bases are a match to TRBD1. Per the germline V gene, CDR1 is LGHDT and CDR2 is YNNKEL (reference sequence). V trimming: 3 bases; J trimming: 8 bases; junction bases outside the gene matches: 10. The CDR3 covers 15 residues. The CDR3 nucleotides read TGTGCCAGCAGCCACCAGGGACAGGGTAGCCGCGGCTACACCTTC. It encodes CASSHQGQGSRGYTF.

The V gene is TRBV28, the J gene TRBJ1-2, with D possibly being TRBD1 (5 bases). This CDR3 region has 15 residues. V was shortened by 2 bases and J by 8 bases, with 18 bases between the two germline ends. Germline lookup yields CDR1 MDHEN and CDR2 SYDVKM. Here the CDR3 reads CASSLGGQGLGGYTF. Here the CDR3 DNA reads TGTGCCAGCAGTTTAGGAGGGCAGGGCTTAGGCGGCTACACCTTC.

The CDR3, as DNA: TGTGCCACCAGCAGAGATGGAGCGTATAACAAAAACATTCAGTACTTC. It specifies CATSRDGAYNKNIQYF. The rearrangement joins TRBV15 to TRBJ2-4; D gene unclear. From germline, CDR1 is LNHNV and CDR2 YYDKDF (reference sequence). The CDR3 is made up of 16 amino acids. The V and J ends lost 0 bases and 3 bases respectively, with 12 bases between them.

The gene calls are TRBV7-3 and TRBJ2-1; 15 nucleotides agree with TRBD2. The junction had 8 bases not matched to a gene; V was cut back by 5 bases and J by 0 bases. Germline V lookup: CDR1 SGHTA, CDR2 FQGTGA. The CDR3 runs 19 residues. The CDR3 loop reads CASSPQGLAGGSSYNEQFF. For the CDR3, the DNA is TGTGCCAGCAGCCCCCAGGGACTAGCGGGGGGAAGCTCCTACAATGAGCAGTTCTTC.

This clone was picked up one time. The J gene is TRBJ2-3, the V gene TRBV18, with 7 bases identical to TRBD2. V gave up 3 bases and J gave up 0 bases; unmatched junction bases: 6. Per germline, CDR1 KGHSH and CDR2 LQKENI. The CDR3 totals 16 residues. The DNA for the CDR3 is TGTGCCAGCTCACCCTTTCTAGCGGACAGCACAGATACGCAGTATTTT. Protein product: CASSPFLADSTDTQYF.

This chain uses TRBV30 with TRBJ1-1; D may be TRBD1 (5 bases). The CDR3 extends over 13 amino acids. Germline V gives CDR1 GTSNPN, CDR2 SVGIG (reference sequence). Trimming took off 4 bases at V and 5 bases at J, with 14 bases between the two ends. As DNA, the CDR3 is TGTGCCTGGAATGCACGTGGGGGTACTGAAGCTTTCTTT. Translation gives CAWNARGGTEAFF. Looking up the rest from reference TRBV30 and TRBJ1-1 gives the full variable domain: SQTIHQWPATLVQPVGSPLSLECTVEGTSNPNLYWYRQAAGRGLQLLFYSVGIGQISSEVPQNLSASRPQDRQFILSSKKLLLSDSGFYLCAWNARGGTEAFFGQGTRLTVV.

The rearrangement uses TRBV7-6 and TRBJ2-7; no clear D. This CDR3 comprises 11 residues. V lost 4 bases to trimming and J lost 4 bases, with 5 bases between them. In germline, CDR1 is SGHVS, CDR2 FNYEAQ. The DNA of the CDR3 is TGTGCCAGCAGCTCAAAGTACGAGCAGTACTTC. Translated, it gives CASSSKYEQYF.

This clone has more than one count but fewer than ten. The rearrangement links TRBV18 to TRBJ1-2; the match to TRBD1 covers 8 bases. Germline CDR1 reads KGHSH; CDR2 reads LQKENI. V was pared by 0 bases and J by 14 bases, with 11 bases of the junction left unmatched. The CDR3 is 14 residues long. CDR3 in amino acids: CASSPPLQGEYGTF. The DNA for the CDR3 is TGTGCCAGCTCACCACCGCTACAGGGGGAATACGGGACCTTC. The full variable domain, completed using reference TRBV18 and TRBJ1-2, is NAGVMQNPRHLVRRRGQEARLRCSPMKGHSHVYWYRQLPEEGLKFMVYLQKENIIDESGMPKERFSAEFPKEGPSILRIQQVVRGDSAAYFCASSPPLQGEYGTFGSGTRLTVV.

The V gene is TRBV6-2 or TRBV6-3, the J gene TRBJ1-2, with a possible D match to TRBD1 (5 bases). Germline-derived CDR1 and CDR2 are MNHEY and SVGEGT. The CDR3 length is 15 residues. Trimming pared 6 bases from V and 4 bases from J, leaving 18 bases between. The CDR3 loop reads CASSPGARGGYGYTF. CDR3 nucleotide sequence: TGTGCCAGCAGCCCCGGGGCCAGAGGAGGCTATGGCTACACCTTC.

V usage is TRBV7-6 and J usage is TRBJ2-2; 11 positions match TRBD2. J lost 5 bases, V lost 4 bases, and 6 bases had no gene match. From germline, CDR1 is SGHVS and CDR2 FNYEAQ. The CDR3 length is 16 residues. The CDR3 coding sequence is TGTGCCAGCAGCTCGCTAGCGGGAGGTCCAACCGGGGAGCTGTTTTTT. Protein sequence: CASSSLAGGPTGELFF.

This chain uses TRBV7-2 with TRBJ1-1; D is undetermined. The CDR3 is 13 residues long. Germline loops: CDR1 SGHTA, CDR2 FQGNSA. V gave up 1 base and J gave up 1 base, with 4 bases separating them. The CDR3 sequence is CASSLGQNTEAFF. CDR3 bases: TGTGCCAGCAGCTTAGGACAGAACACTGAAGCTTTCTTT.

The gene calls are TRBV11-3 and TRBJ2-5, with D perhaps TRBD1 (5 bases). With 0 bases removed from V and 2 bases from J, the gap between germline ends came to 7 bases. The CDR3 spans 14 residues. The germline V gene encodes CDR1 SGHNT and CDR2 YENEEA. The CDR3 region is CASSLDRQQETQYF. Written as DNA, the CDR3 is TGTGCCAGCAGCTTAGACAGACAGCAAGAGACCCAGTACTTC.

The rearrangement links TRBV27 to TRBJ1-5; possibly TRBD1 for D (6 bases). The V gene lost 8 bases and the J gene lost 4 bases, with 18 bases spanning the gap. Looked up from germline, CDR1 is MNHEY and CDR2 is SMNVEV (reference sequence). The CDR3 runs 15 residues. CDR3 nucleotides: TGTGCCAGCCGAATCAACGGACAGCCTAATCAGCCCCAGCATTTT. Its protein is CASRINGQPNQPQHF.

The chain is built from TRBV5-6 and TRBJ2-7; TRBD2 matches at 7 bases. V was clipped by 1 base and J by 11 bases; unmatched bases: 9. The CDR3 extends over 13 amino acids. Germline V gene sequence: CDR1 SGHDT, CDR2 YYEEEE. The CDR3 DNA sequence: TGTGCCAGCAGCTTGCGGGGAGCGGGGCTGGAGTACTTC. This translates into CASSLRGAGLEYF.

The gene calls are TRBV13 and TRBJ1-2; 7 bases agree with TRBD1. V dropped 6 bases and J dropped 8; count of bases not matched to a gene: 9. Germline CDR1 and CDR2: PRHDT and FYEKMQ (reference sequence). This CDR3 is built from 13 residues. The CDR3 loop is CASRGQAFGGYTF. The CDR3 nucleotides read TGTGCCAGCAGAGGACAGGCTTTCGGCGGCTACACCTTC.

V usage is TRBV6-6 and J usage is TRBJ2-1; 9 nucleotides match TRBD2. This CDR3 is 20 amino acids long. CDR1 and CDR2 from the germline V gene are MNHNY and SVGAGI (reference sequence). Germline trimming cut 6 bases from V and 6 bases from J; bases unmatched to any gene: 24. The CDR3 region has the DNA TGTGCCAGCAGCCCCAAAGGGGAGCGGGAGGCGATGTTTTTTGTCAATGAGCAGTTCTTC. As protein: CASSPKGEREAMFFVNEQFF.

V usage is TRBV9 and J usage is TRBJ1-1; D is possibly TRBD1 (6 bases). This CDR3 contains 14 residues. Germline CDR1 is SGDLS and CDR2 is YYNGEE. V lost 0 bases and J 4 bases, leaving 10 bases between the germline ends. The CDR3 region is CASSVAQGGTEAFF. CDR3 nucleotide sequence: TGTGCCAGCAGCGTAGCTCAAGGGGGCACTGAAGCTTTCTTT.

The chain links TRBV7-8 to TRBJ2-7; 8 bases map to TRBD1. V was pared by 1 base and J by 3 bases, with 8 bases of the junction left unmatched. CDR3 length: 16 amino acids. Germline V gene sequence: CDR1 SGHVS, CDR2 FQNEAQ. CDR3 amino acids: CASSLVGGQGIYEQYF. CDR3 nucleotide sequence: TGTGCCAGCAGCTTAGTAGGTGGACAGGGAATCTACGAGCAGTACTTC.

V usage is TRBV19 and J usage is TRBJ1-6; D not resolved. V lost 3 bases to trimming and J lost 9 bases, with 9 bases between them. The length of the CDR3 is 13 residues. CDR1 LNHDA and CDR2 SQIVND come from the germline V gene (reference sequence). CDR3 amino acids: CASSITWVSPLHF. Written as DNA, the CDR3 is TGTGCCAGTAGTATTACGTGGGTTTCACCCCTCCACTTT.

The chain employs TRBV19 and TRBJ2-7, with D tentatively TRBD1 (5 bases). Germline V gene sequence: CDR1 LNHDA, CDR2 SQIVND (reference sequence). V was pared by 3 bases and J by 1 base, with 10 bases between. This CDR3 contains 14 residues. This chain's CDR3 is CASSIVQGSYEQYF. As DNA, the CDR3 is TGTGCCAGTAGTATCGTGCAGGGATCCTACGAGCAGTACTTC.

The chain carries TRBV11-2 and TRBJ1-2, with D maybe TRBD1 (5 bases). Germline V gene sequence: CDR1 SGHAT, CDR2 FQNNGV. This CDR3 is built from 13 residues. Trimming pared 5 bases from V and 3 bases from J, leaving 10 bases between. CDR3 region: CASSPGGYYGYTF. The CDR3 nucleotides read TGTGCCAGCAGCCCGGGGGGTTACTATGGCTACACCTTC.

The chain links TRBV5-6 to TRBJ1-5; D gene ambiguous. This CDR3 spans 15 amino acids. V shed 1 base and J shed 7 bases, with 15 bases lying between them. The germline gives CDR1 SGHDT, CDR2 YYEEEE. The CDR3 DNA sequence: TGTGCCAGCAGCTTGTACCAGGCCCGTTCACAGCCCCAGCATTTT. This translates into CASSLYQARSQPQHF.

V is TRBV5-1 and J is TRBJ1-5; TRBD1 aligns across 7 bases. CDR1 SGHRS and CDR2 YFSETQ come from the germline V gene. This CDR3 region has 15 residues. The ends lost 0 bases at V and 6 bases at J; junction bases unmatched: 6. The CDR3 loop is CASSLGQDRTQPQHF. In nucleotides, the CDR3 is TGCGCCAGCAGCTTGGGGCAGGACAGGACTCAGCCCCAGCATTTT.